A selection of T cell receptor beta chains follows, all from one sample in a study of T-cell reconstitution after alpha-beta-depleted transplantation in children. TCRdb re-analysed the PCR reads in MiXCR, keeping a single row per CDR3 protein. The sample lists 700,000 to 950,000 distinct CDR3 sequences, around 17% occurring once. Sequencing used PBMCs, mostly from graft donor cells, obtained 360 days after TCRalphabeta/CD19-depleted stem cell transplant. The receptors shown here come from a male patient younger than 18 who had a stem cell transplant for acute lymphoblastic leukemia, so the T cells may come from the graft donor. Each CDR3 is given with its conserved first and last residue. The D gene is left open where the match is weak. For some rows the clone size is stated as once, few or many, or as a class when expanded; others skip it.

>17|TRBV11-2|NA|TRBJ2-2|few
TGTGCCAGCAGCACTCGGAGAGGCTGGGATAACACCGGGGAGCTGTTTTTT
CASSTRRGWDNTGELFF
>13|TRBV10-3|NA|TRBJ2-2|few
TGTGCCATCGGACACCCGAACACCGGGGAGCTGTTTTTT
CAIGHPNTGELFF
>16|TRBV6-1|TRBD1|TRBJ2-6|NA
TGTGCCAGCAGTCAATATGGGACAGCTCAGTCCAACGTCCTGACTTTC
CASSQYGTAQSNVLTF
>17|TRBV5-1|TRBD1|TRBJ1-4|NA
TGCGCCAGCAGCTTGGTTGACAGGGGGGCAACTAATGAAAAACTGTTTTTT
CASSLVDRGATNEKLFF
>14|TRBV7-9|NA|TRBJ1-3|NA
TGTGCCAGCAGCTCGGGGGGTGTCGGAAACACCATATATTTT
CASSSGGVGNTIYF
>19|TRBV27|NA|TRBJ1-4|few
TGTGCCAGCAGTTTAGCATCGGTCCCCAAACTAGGGCTTAATGAAAAACTGTTTTTT
CASSLASVPKLGLNEKLFF
>16|TRBV6-5|NA|TRBJ1-3|many
TGTGCCAGCAGTTACTCGCGAAGGTCCTCTGGAAACACCATATATTTT
CASSYSRRSSGNTIYF
>13|TRBV30|NA|TRBJ2-2|NA
TGTGCCTGGACACGGACAAACACCGGGGAGCTGTTTTTT
CAWTRTNTGELFF
>18|TRBV4-1|TRBD2|TRBJ2-7|NA
TGCGCCAGCAGCCAATTGGCAGTCTCTAGCGGTCTCTCCTACGAGCAGTACTTC
CASSQLAVSSGLSYEQYF
>12|TRBV20-1|TRBD2|TRBJ2-1|NA
TGCAGTGCTGACGGACTAGCTCTAGAGCAGTTCTTC
CSADGLALEQFF
>15|TRBV6-2/TRBV6-3|NA|TRBJ2-1|few
TGTGCCAGCATTCCCGGGACCCCACCCTACAATGAGCAGTTCTTC
CASIPGTPPYNEQFF
>14|TRBV7-3|NA|TRBJ1-1|few
TGTGCCAGCAGCTTAAACGGACGGAACACTGAAGCTTTCTTT
CASSLNGRNTEAFF
>17|TRBV2|TRBD1|TRBJ1-2|NA
TGTGCCAGCAGTGAAAGGGGGACAGGGGCCCTAAAGAGCGGCTACACCTTC
CASSERGTGALKSGYTF
>19|TRBV5-1|NA|TRBJ1-2|few
TGCGCCAGCAGCTTGGCGTTACTATCGTCTGAACAGGAGAACTATGGCTACACCTTC
CASSLALLSSEQENYGYTF
>10|TRBV20-1|NA|TRBJ2-5|many
TGCAGTGCTAGTATGGAGACCCAGTACTTC
CSASMETQYF
>18|TRBV11-1|TRBD2|TRBJ2-1|NA
TGTGCCAGCAGCTCTTCTGCTCACCACGGACTAGCGGGGAATGAGCAGTTCTTC
CASSSSAHHGLAGNEQFF
>17|TRBV15|NA|TRBJ2-3|NA
TGTGCCACCAGCAGAACCCTAGGGGAAAGAATCACAGATACGCAGTATTTT
CATSRTLGERITDTQYF
>13|TRBV9|TRBD2|TRBJ2-1|few
TGTGCCAGTTCGACTAGCGGGGCCGTAGACCAGTTCTTC
CASSTSGAVDQFF
>15|TRBV7-2|NA|TRBJ2-7|few
TGTGCCAGCACCATCGGTGGGCAGTTCTCCTACGAGCAGTACTTC
CASTIGGQFSYEQYF